This passage covers 13 T cell receptor beta chains from one sample sequenced in a study of Graves' ophthalmopathy and Graves' hyperthyroidism. Using RNA transcripts, the TCR beta CDR3 regions were amplified. HTBI-primed first-round RT-PCR preceded second-round multiplex PCR. TCRdb reprocessed the multiplex PCR reads via MiXCR and lists one record per CDR3 protein. In the table there are 600,000 to 650,000 distinct CDR3 sequences, 22% of which are singletons. The specimen sequenced was peripheral blood. These receptors were collected from a young woman with stable Graves' hyperthyroidism. Some clones in this sample may be carry-over from other donors' samples.

This clonotype was observed a few times. This CDR3 reads CASIGRANIQYF. In DNA form, the CDR3 reads TGCGCCAGCATTGGCAGGGCAAACATTCAGTACTTC. The rearrangement uses TRBV5-1 and TRBJ2-4; tentative D call: TRBD1 (5 bases). Germline V lookup: CDR1 SGHRS, CDR2 YFSETQ. The CDR3 sequence is 12 residues long. Trimming took off 6 bases at V and 6 bases at J, with 10 bases between the two ends.

This clonotype was found a few times. V is TRBV6-2 or TRBV6-3 and J is TRBJ1-1; TRBD1 might be the D (6 bases). The CDR3 extends over 13 amino acids. The ends were cut back, 5 bases at V and 5 bases at J, with 12 bases in the middle. Germline-derived CDR1 and CDR2 are MNHEY and SVGEGT. This chain's CDR3 is CASSNPRGTEAFF. For the CDR3, the DNA is TGTGCCAGCAGTAATCCCAGGGGAACTGAAGCTTTCTTT.

This clonotype has ten or more counts. The chain has TRBV20-1 and TRBJ2-2; TRBD1 matches at 12 bases. Per the germline V gene, CDR1 is DFQATT and CDR2 is SNEGSKA (reference sequence). The CDR3 covers 14 residues. V shed 5 bases, J shed 7 bases, and the junction held 5 bases outside the gene matches. The CDR3 DNA reads TGCAGTGCTGCGGGACAGGGGGCGAGCGGGGAGCTGTTTTTT. Its translation: CSAAGQGASGELFF.

Concerning this clonotype itself: One end of the junction is discordant with germline, which a read error may explain. The rearrangement uses TRBV6-2 or TRBV6-3 and TRBJ2-5; weak D call: TRBD1 (6 bases). This CDR3 is 16 amino acids long. The germline gives CDR1 MNHEY, CDR2 SVGEGT. CDR3 bases: TGTGCCAGCAGTTACCGGCCAGGACAGCTCCAAGAGACCCAGCACTTC. It encodes CASSYRPGQLQETQHF.

This clonotype was counted at least ten times. This chain links TRBV6-2 or TRBV6-3 with TRBJ2-2; D might be TRBD2 (6 bases). This CDR3 has 16 amino acids. V was trimmed by 8 bases and J by 5 bases, leaving 21 bases between them. Germline values: CDR1 MNHEY, CDR2 SVGEGT. CDR3 DNA: TGTGCCAGCCTCCCGACAAACGGCCGGGGGACCGGGGAGCTGTTTTTT. It is translated as CASLPTNGRGTGELFF.

This clonotype was seen more than once but under ten times. The V and J genes are TRBV19 and TRBJ1-2; maybe TRBD1 (5 bases). The V end was cut by 6 bases, the J end by 7 bases, with 18 bases between. Germline CDR1 reads LNHDA; CDR2 reads SQIVND (reference sequence). The CDR3 totals 14 residues. CDR3 bases: TGTGCCAGTAGCCAAAGGGACGGCGGGTCTGGCTACACCTTC. Translating gives CASSQRDGGSGYTF.

This clonotype was seen at least ten times. The chain recombines TRBV12-3 or TRBV12-4 with TRBJ1-1; D possibly corresponds to TRBD1 (5 bases). The CDR3 sequence is 14 residues long. Trimming pared 1 base from V and 10 bases from J, leaving 16 bases between. The CDR3 reads CASSLGQGAGGAFF. Written as DNA, the CDR3 is TGTGCCAGCAGTTTAGGGCAGGGTGCTGGCGGAGCTTTCTTT.

This chain joins TRBV7-3 and TRBJ1-1; 7 bases are shared with TRBD1. The CDR3 is made up of 13 amino acids. V dropped 4 bases and J dropped 3; count of bases not matched to a gene: 2. In germline, CDR1 is SGHTA, CDR2 FQGTGA. The chain's CDR3 is CASSWDSYTEAFF. The CDR3, as DNA: TGTGCCAGCAGCTGGGACAGTTACACTGAAGCTTTCTTT.

The sample holds many counts of this clonotype. The chain joins TRBV6-1 to TRBJ1-1; D gene ambiguous. CDR1 and CDR2 (germline): MNHNS, SASEGT. The CDR3 consists of 13 residues. Trimming shortened V by 8 bases and J by 1 base, and 11 bases separated the two germline ends. CDR3 sequence reads: CASRERWNTEAFF. The DNA of the CDR3 is TGTGCCAGCCGGGAAAGATGGAACACTGAAGCTTTCTTT.

This clonotype was detected many times. CDR3 loop: CAISKLQGGGGSTEAFF. CDR3 nucleotide sequence: TGTGCCATCAGTAAATTACAGGGGGGCGGGGGTAGCACTGAAGCTTTCTTT. The chain is built from TRBV10-3 and TRBJ1-1, with TRBD1 identical over 8 bases. After removal of 5 bases from V and 4 bases from J, the junction contained 15 bases not matched to a gene. The V gene's germline CDR1 is ENHRY and CDR2 SYGVKD. The CDR3 loop spans 17 amino acids.

This chain uses TRBV6-1 with TRBJ2-5; 8 positions agree with TRBD2. This CDR3 is built from 15 residues. V gave up 6 bases and J gave up 1 base; unmatched junction bases: 7. Germline CDR1 reads MNHNS; CDR2 reads SASEGT. CDR3 nucleotides: TGTGCCAGCAGAACGAGCGGGGGTATCCAAGAGACCCAGTACTTC. Translating it yields CASRTSGGIQETQYF.

This clonotype showed up many times. J is TRBJ1-6 and V is TRBV6-1, with 7 nucleotides matching TRBD1. The CDR3 covers 16 residues. Germline trimming cut 4 bases from V and 5 bases from J; bases unmatched to any gene: 8. Germline V gene data show CDR1 as MNHNS and CDR2 as SASEGT. The CDR3 coding sequence is TGTGCCAGCAGTGGTTACAGGGGCCACAATAATTCACCCCTCCACTTT. Its protein product is CASSGYRGHNNSPLHF.

This clonotype was recorded only once. V gene TRBV7-2 combines with J gene TRBJ2-5; D is ambiguous. With 1 base removed from V and 5 bases from J, the gap between germline ends came to 11 bases. CDR3 length: 14 amino acids. The V gene's germline CDR1 is SGHTA and CDR2 FQGNSA. CDR3 protein: CASSLGPVYETQYF. The CDR3 DNA sequence: TGTGCCAGCAGCTTAGGTCCAGTCTACGAGACCCAGTACTTC.